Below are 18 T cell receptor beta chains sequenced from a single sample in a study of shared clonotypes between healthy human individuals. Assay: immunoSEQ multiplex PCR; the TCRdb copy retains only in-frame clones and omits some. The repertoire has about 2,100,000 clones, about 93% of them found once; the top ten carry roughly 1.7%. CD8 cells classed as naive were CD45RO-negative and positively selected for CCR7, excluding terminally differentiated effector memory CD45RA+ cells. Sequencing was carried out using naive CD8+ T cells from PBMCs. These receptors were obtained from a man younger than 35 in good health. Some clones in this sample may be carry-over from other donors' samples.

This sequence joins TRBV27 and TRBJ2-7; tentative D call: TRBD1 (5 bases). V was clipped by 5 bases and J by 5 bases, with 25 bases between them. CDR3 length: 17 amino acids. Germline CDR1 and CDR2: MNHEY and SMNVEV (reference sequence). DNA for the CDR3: TGTGCCAGCAGTCCCCTCTTGGTTTTTGGGGCTGAGGACGAGCAGTACTTC. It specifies CASSPLLVFGAEDEQYF.

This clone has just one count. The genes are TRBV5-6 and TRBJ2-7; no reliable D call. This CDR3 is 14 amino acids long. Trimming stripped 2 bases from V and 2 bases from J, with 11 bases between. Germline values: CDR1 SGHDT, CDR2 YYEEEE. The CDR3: CASSFGRSPYEQYF. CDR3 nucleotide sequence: TGTGCCAGCAGCTTCGGGCGGTCCCCCTACGAGCAGTACTTC.

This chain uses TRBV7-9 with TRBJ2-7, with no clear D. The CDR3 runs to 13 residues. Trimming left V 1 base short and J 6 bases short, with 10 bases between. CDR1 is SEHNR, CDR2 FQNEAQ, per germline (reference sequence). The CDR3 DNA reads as TGTGCCAGCAGCTTAGGTGGGGATGGCGAGCAGTACTTC. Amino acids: CASSLGGDGEQYF.

The CDR3 sequence: CASRGWTGGTDTQYF. The CDR3 nucleotides read TGCGCCAGCAGGGGATGGACGGGGGGTACAGATACGCAGTATTTT. The gene calls are TRBV5-1 and TRBJ2-3; 7 bases map to TRBD2. This CDR3 is 15 amino acids long. The trim removed 5 bases at V and 3 bases at J, leaving 9 bases unmatched. Germline V gene data show CDR1 as SGHRS and CDR2 as YFSETQ.

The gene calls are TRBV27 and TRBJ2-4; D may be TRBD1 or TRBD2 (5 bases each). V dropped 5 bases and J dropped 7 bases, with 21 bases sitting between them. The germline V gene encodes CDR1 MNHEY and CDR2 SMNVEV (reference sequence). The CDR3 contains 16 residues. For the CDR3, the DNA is TGTGCCAGCAGTCCACGACAAAGGGACGGCGGGAACATTCAGTACTTC. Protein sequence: CASSPRQRDGGNIQYF.

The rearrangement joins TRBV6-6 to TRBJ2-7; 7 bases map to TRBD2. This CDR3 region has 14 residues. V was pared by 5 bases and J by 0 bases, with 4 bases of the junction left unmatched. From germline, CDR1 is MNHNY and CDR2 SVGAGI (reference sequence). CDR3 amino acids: CASSPPGGSYEQYF. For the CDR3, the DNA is TGTGCCAGCAGTCCCCCGGGGGGCTCCTACGAGCAGTACTTC.

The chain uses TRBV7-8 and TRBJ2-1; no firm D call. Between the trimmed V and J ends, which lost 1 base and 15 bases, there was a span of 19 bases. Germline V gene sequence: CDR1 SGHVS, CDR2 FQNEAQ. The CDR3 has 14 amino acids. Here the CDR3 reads CASSLVEGSPWGFF. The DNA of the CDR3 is TGTGCCAGCAGCTTAGTTGAAGGATCGCCCTGGGGGTTCTTC.

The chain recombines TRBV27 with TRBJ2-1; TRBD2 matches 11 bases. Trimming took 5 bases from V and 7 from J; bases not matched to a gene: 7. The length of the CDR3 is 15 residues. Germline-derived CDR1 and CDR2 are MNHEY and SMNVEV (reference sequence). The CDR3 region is CASSVLAGGGNEQFF. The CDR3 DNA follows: TGTGCCAGCAGTGTTTTAGCGGGAGGGGGGAATGAGCAGTTCTTC.

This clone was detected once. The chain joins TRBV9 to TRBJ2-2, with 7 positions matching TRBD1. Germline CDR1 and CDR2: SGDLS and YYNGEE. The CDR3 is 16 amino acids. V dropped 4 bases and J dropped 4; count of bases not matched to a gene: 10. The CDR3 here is CASSPRLQGLTGELFF. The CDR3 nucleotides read TGTGCCAGCAGCCCTAGACTACAGGGGCTCACCGGGGAGCTGTTTTTT.

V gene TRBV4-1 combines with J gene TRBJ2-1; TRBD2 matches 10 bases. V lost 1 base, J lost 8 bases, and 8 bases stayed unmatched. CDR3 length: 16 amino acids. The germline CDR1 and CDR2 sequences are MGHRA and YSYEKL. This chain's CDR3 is CASSQALAGAAYEQFF. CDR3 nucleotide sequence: TGCGCCAGCAGCCAAGCGCTAGCGGGAGCCGCGTATGAGCAGTTCTTC.

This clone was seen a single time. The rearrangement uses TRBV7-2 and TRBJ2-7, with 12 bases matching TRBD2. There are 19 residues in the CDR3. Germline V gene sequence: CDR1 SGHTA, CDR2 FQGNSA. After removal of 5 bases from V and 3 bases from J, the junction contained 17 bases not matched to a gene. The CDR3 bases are TGTGCCAGCAGCCCCGGGAAGGGGCTAGCGGGAGGGCTTTACTACGAGCAGTACTTC. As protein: CASSPGKGLAGGLYYEQYF.

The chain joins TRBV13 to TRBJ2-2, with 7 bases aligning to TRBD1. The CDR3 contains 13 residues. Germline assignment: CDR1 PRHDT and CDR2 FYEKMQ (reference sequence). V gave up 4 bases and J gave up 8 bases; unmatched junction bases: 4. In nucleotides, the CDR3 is TGTGCCAGCAGCTCACAGGGGAAGGGGGAGCTGTTTTTT. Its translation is CASSSQGKGELFF.

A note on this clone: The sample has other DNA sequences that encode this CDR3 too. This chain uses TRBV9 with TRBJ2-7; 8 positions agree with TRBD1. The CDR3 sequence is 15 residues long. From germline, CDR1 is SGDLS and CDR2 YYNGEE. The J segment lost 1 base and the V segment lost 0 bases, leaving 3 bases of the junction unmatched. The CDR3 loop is CASSVAGTGSYEQYF. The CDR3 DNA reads TGTGCCAGCAGCGTAGCTGGGACAGGTTCCTACGAGCAGTACTTC. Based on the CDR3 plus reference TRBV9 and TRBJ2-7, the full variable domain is DSGVTQTPKHLITATGQRVTLRCSPRSGDLSVYWYQQSLDQGLQFLIQYYNGEERAKGNILERFSAQQFPDLHSELNLSSLELGDSALYFCASSVAGTGSYEQYFGPGTRLTVT.

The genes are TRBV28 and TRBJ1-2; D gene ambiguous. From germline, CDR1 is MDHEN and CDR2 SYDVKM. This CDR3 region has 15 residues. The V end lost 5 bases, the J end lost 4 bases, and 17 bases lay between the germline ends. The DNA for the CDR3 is TGTGCCAGCAGTCCCCCCGGACTGAGTGGCTATGGCTACACCTTC. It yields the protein CASSPPGLSGYGYTF.

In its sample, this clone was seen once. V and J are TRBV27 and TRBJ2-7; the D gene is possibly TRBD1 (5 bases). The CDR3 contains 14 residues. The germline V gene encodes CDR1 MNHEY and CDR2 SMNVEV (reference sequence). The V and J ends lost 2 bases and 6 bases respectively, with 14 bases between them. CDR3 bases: TGTGCCAGCAGTTTAGTAGGGGATTTGGTCGAGCAGTACTTC. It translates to CASSLVGDLVEQYF.

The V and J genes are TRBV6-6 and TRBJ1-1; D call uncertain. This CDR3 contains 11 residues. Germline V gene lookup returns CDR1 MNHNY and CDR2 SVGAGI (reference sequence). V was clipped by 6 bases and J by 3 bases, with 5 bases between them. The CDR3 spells CASSPYTEAFF. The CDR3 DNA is TGTGCCAGCAGCCCCTACACTGAAGCTTTCTTT.

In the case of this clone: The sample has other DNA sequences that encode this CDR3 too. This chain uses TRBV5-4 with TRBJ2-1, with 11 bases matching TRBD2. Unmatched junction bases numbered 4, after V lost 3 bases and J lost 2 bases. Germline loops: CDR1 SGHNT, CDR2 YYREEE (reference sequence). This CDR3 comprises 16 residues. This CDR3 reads CASSSIAGGPYNEQFF. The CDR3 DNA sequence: TGTGCCAGCAGCTCTATAGCGGGAGGGCCCTACAATGAGCAGTTCTTC.

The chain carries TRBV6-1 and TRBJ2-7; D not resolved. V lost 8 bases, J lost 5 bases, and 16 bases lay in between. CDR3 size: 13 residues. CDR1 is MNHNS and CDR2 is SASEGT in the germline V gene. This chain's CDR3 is CASLPGPPNEQYF. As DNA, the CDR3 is TGTGCCAGCCTCCCTGGCCCCCCCAACGAGCAGTACTTC.